The entry that follows covers one T cell receptor beta chain sequence. Clones were sequenced by immunoSEQ multiplex PCR, and TCRdb holds only the in-frame ones, with some missing. Of 90,000 to 120,000 clones listed, 70% to 80% are singletons. These data originate in a study of blood T cell repertoires in COVID-19. The origin of this receptor is a man aged 65-85 years with active or convalescent COVID-19. Sequenced input: peripheral blood.

In DNA form, the CDR3 reads TGTGCCTGGAGTGTAAGCTTTAGCAATCAGCCCCAGCATTTT. This sequence encodes CAWSVSFSNQPQHF. The chain links TRBV30 to TRBJ1-5; D unclear. Germline V gene sequence: CDR1 GTSNPN, CDR2 SVGIG (reference sequence). The CDR3 consists of 14 residues. With 0 bases removed from V and 0 bases from J, the gap between germline ends came to 6 bases.